This T cell receptor (beta chain) emerged from a study of T cell responses to AZD1222 COVID-19 vaccine. Clones were read by immunoSEQ multiplex PCR, and TCRdb kept only the in-frame ones, dropping some. Among 65,000 to 90,000 clones listed, 88% were seen once. This CDR3 comprises 12 residues. Trimming took 5 bases from V and 9 from J, leaving 13 bases between them. Per germline, CDR1 MDHEN and CDR2 SYDVKM. This receptor was taken from an adult in good health. The specimen was peripheral blood, collected on day 0 of AZD1222 vaccination. This chain uses TRBV28 with TRBJ1-1; D not resolved. CDR3 residues: CASSRKTQQAFF. The CDR3 DNA is TGTGCCAGCAGTCGAAAGACACAGCAAGCTTTCTTT.